Following are 28 T cell receptor beta chains from one sample sequenced in a study of blood T cell repertoires in COVID-19. The method was immunoSEQ multiplex PCR; TCRdb's version includes in-frame clones alone and lacks a portion of them. The sample lists 150,000 to 200,000 clones, 80% to 90% occurring once. The sample was peripheral blood. The receptor source for this set is a woman aged 55-69 years with COVID-19, enrolled during active disease.

Only one count was recorded for this clone. This CDR3 is also generated by other DNA sequences in the sample. This rearrangement joins TRBV29-1 to TRBJ1-3; D is unresolved. The CDR3 length is 13 residues. Per the germline V gene, CDR1 is SQVTM and CDR2 is ANQGSEA. V dropped 4 bases and J dropped 0 bases, with 7 bases sitting between them. The CDR3 here is CSVGASSGNTIYF. CDR3 bases: TGCAGCGTTGGAGCGAGCTCTGGAAACACCATATATTTT.

This clone is a singleton in its sample. The chain recombines TRBV4-1 with TRBJ1-5; D possibly corresponds to TRBD1 (6 bases). Germline-derived CDR1 and CDR2 are MGHRA and YSYEKL. Between the trimmed V and J ends, which lost 1 base and 4 bases, there was a span of 17 bases. The CDR3 loop spans 17 amino acids. The CDR3, as DNA: TGCGCCAGCAGCCAAGGGGAGGGGGGGCGTGAAAATCAGCCCCAGCATTTT. It yields the protein CASSQGEGGRENQPQHF.

The chain couples TRBV28 to TRBJ1-5; no reliable D call. Germline V gene lookup returns CDR1 MDHEN and CDR2 SYDVKM. Trimming removed 3 bases from V and 1 base from J, with 10 bases in between. This CDR3 region has 15 residues. The CDR3, as DNA: TGTGCCAGCAGTTTTGACGGCGGGAGCAATCAGCCCCAGCATTTT. It specifies CASSFDGGSNQPQHF. Using reference TRBV28 and TRBJ1-5 for the parts outside the CDR3, the full variable domain is DVKVTQSSRYLVKRTGEKVFLECVQDMDHENMFWYRQDPGLGLRLIYFSYDVKMKEKGDIPEGYSVSREKKERFSLILESASTNQTSMYLCASSFDGGSNQPQHFGDGTRLSIL.

The chain links TRBV28 to TRBJ1-5, with D perhaps matching TRBD1 (6 bases). Germline CDR1 is MDHEN and CDR2 is SYDVKM. V lost 5 bases and J 6 bases, leaving 14 bases between the germline ends. The CDR3 is 14 residues long. The DNA for the CDR3 is TGTGCCAGCAGTGGCGGGGGGCAGAGTCAGCCCCAGCATTTT. It yields the protein CASSGGGQSQPQHF.

The chain employs TRBV6-5 and TRBJ2-5; perhaps TRBD1 as D (5 bases). The CDR3 spans 14 residues. In germline, CDR1 is MNHEY, CDR2 SVGAGI. Deletions cut 4 bases from V and 5 bases from J, with 14 bases between. The CDR3 protein is CASSSLDRRETQYF. DNA of the CDR3: TGTGCCAGCAGTTCTCTAGACAGAAGGGAGACCCAGTACTTC.

The chain combines TRBV28 with TRBJ2-7; D may be TRBD1 (6 bases). This CDR3 spans 13 amino acids. In germline, CDR1 is MDHEN, CDR2 SYDVKM. Trimming removed 4 bases at V and 2 bases at J, with 9 bases between. CDR3 residues: CASSSDRTYEQYF. CDR3 nucleotide sequence: TGTGCCAGCAGTTCGGACAGAACCTACGAGCAGTACTTC.

V and J are TRBV9 and TRBJ2-5, with 14 bases identical to TRBD2. V lost 3 bases to trimming and J lost 4 bases; unmatched junction nucleotides: 2. This CDR3 is built from 15 residues. Looked up from germline, CDR1 is SGDLS and CDR2 is YYNGEE. The CDR3 spells CASSAGLAGAETQYF. The DNA for the CDR3 is TGTGCCAGCAGCGCGGGACTAGCGGGAGCAGAGACCCAGTACTTC. Filled out from reference TRBV9 and TRBJ2-5, the complete variable domain reads DSGVTQTPKHLITATGQRVTLRCSPRSGDLSVYWYQQSLDQGLQFLIQYYNGEERAKGNILERFSAQQFPDLHSELNLSSLELGDSALYFCASSAGLAGAETQYFGPGTRLLVL.

V and J are TRBV5-1 and TRBJ2-7; 11 bases align to TRBD2. V lost 0 bases, J lost 3 bases, and 5 bases stayed unmatched. This CDR3 has 16 amino acids. From germline, CDR1 is SGHRS and CDR2 YFSETQ. The CDR3 reads CASSLGSLAGGYEQYF. The CDR3 bases are TGCGCCAGCAGCTTGGGTTCGCTAGCGGGGGGCTACGAGCAGTACTTC.

The rearrangement uses TRBV28 and TRBJ2-7, with a tentative D call TRBD2 (6 bases). The germline V gene has CDR1 MDHEN and CDR2 SYDVKM. With 7 bases removed from V and 6 bases from J, the gap between germline ends came to 25 bases. The CDR3 runs to 16 residues. This chain's CDR3 is CASKSRYPTLGLEQYF. For the CDR3, the DNA is TGTGCCAGCAAATCCCGCTATCCTACGCTGGGACTCGAGCAGTACTTC.

The count of this clone is one. The CDR3 DNA sequence: TGCGCCAGCAGCCAAGAAGGCGGCCTTGCCGTGGACGAGCAGTACTTC. Protein product: CASSQEGGLAVDEQYF. The chain combines TRBV4-3 with TRBJ2-7, with D unresolved. Germline loops: CDR1 LGHNA, CDR2 YSLEER. V was trimmed by 0 bases and J by 5 bases, leaving 17 bases between them. The CDR3 runs 16 residues.

To note about this clone: At the DNA level, this CDR3 is encoded by other sequences in the same sample as well. This chain joins TRBV19 and TRBJ1-5; D is perhaps TRBD1 (5 bases). V lost 4 bases to trimming and J lost 0 bases, with 10 bases between them. The CDR3 runs to 15 residues. CDR1 LNHDA and CDR2 SQIVND come from the germline V gene (reference sequence). The DNA for the CDR3 is TGTGCCAGTAGTACTCAGGGAAATAGCAATCAGCCCCAGCATTTT. The encoded protein is CASSTQGNSNQPQHF.

The chain carries TRBV5-1 and TRBJ2-1; 13 positions agree with TRBD2. Trimming cost V 2 bases and J 5 bases; bases outside gene matches: 1. Germline CDR1 is SGHRS and CDR2 is YFSETQ. The CDR3 contains 15 residues. CDR3 coding DNA: TGCGCCAGCAGCTTACTAGCGGGAGGGCACAATGAGCAGTTCTTC. Protein sequence: CASSLLAGGHNEQFF.

This sequence joins TRBV6-2 or TRBV6-3 and TRBJ2-7, with D possibly TRBD2 on 6 matching bases. Trimming stripped 6 bases from V and 2 bases from J, with 20 bases between. The CDR3 is made up of 16 amino acids. Germline CDR1 is MNHEY and CDR2 is SVGEGT. The CDR3, as DNA: TGTGCCAGCAGCCAGCATCGGGAGTTTTCCCCCTACGAGCAGTACTTC. Protein sequence: CASSQHREFSPYEQYF.

V gene TRBV7-9 combines with J gene TRBJ1-1; no firm D call. The germline CDR1 and CDR2 sequences are SEHNR and FQNEAQ (reference sequence). Trimming stripped 5 bases from V and 2 bases from J, with 12 bases between. This CDR3 has 14 amino acids. CDR3 DNA: TGTGCCAGCAGCCGACGAGGAGGTAACACTGAAGCTTTCTTT. This encodes CASSRRGGNTEAFF.

The genes are TRBV9 and TRBJ1-4; D is unclear. The CDR3 covers 14 residues. V was clipped by 4 bases and J by 3 bases, with 10 bases between them. Germline CDR1 and CDR2: SGDLS and YYNGEE. The CDR3 DNA follows: TGTGCCAGCAGCCATCGAGGGTCTAATGAAAAACTGTTTTTT. This codes for CASSHRGSNEKLFF.

The CDR3 region is CASSSTIYNEQFF. The CDR3 coding sequence is TGTGCCAGCAGTTCTACTATTTACAATGAGCAGTTCTTC. The J gene is TRBJ2-1, the V gene TRBV6-6, with no clear D. Germline CDR1 is MNHNY and CDR2 is SVGAGI (reference sequence). The V gene lost 4 bases and the J gene lost 4 bases, with 8 bases spanning the gap. CDR3 length equals 13 residues.

The V and J genes are TRBV9 and TRBJ1-4, with 10 bases lining up with TRBD1. Per germline, CDR1 SGDLS and CDR2 YYNGEE. Trimming at V came to 3 bases and at J to 4 bases, leaving 3 bases not matched to a gene. The CDR3 is 15 amino acids. The CDR3 region has the DNA TGTGCCAGCAGCGGTTGGGACAGGGGTAATGAAAAACTGTTTTTT. This translates into CASSGWDRGNEKLFF.

The chain couples TRBV2 to TRBJ1-2, with D hard to call. The CDR3 covers 13 residues. Between the trimmed V and J ends, which lost 7 bases and 2 bases, there was a span of 11 bases. The V gene's germline CDR1 is SNHLY and CDR2 FYNNEI. CDR3 coding DNA: TGTGCCAGCATCCTTCAGCGAAACTATGGCTACACCTTC. Translation gives CASILQRNYGYTF.

The CDR3 DNA reads as TGTGCCAGCCGGGAATCTTTGGGAATTCTGACTGATACGCAGTATTTT. Its translation is CASRESLGILTDTQYF. The chain joins TRBV4-2 to TRBJ2-3; possible D gene TRBD2, 5 bases. Between the trimmed V and J ends, which lost 8 bases and 6 bases, there was a span of 24 bases. This CDR3 comprises 16 residues. Germline loops: CDR1 LGHNA, CDR2 YNFKEQ.

This sequence joins TRBV2 and TRBJ2-7; a possible D gene is TRBD2 (5 bases). This CDR3 has 13 residues. V was trimmed by 7 bases and J by 2 bases, leaving 12 bases between them. Germline V lookup: CDR1 SNHLY, CDR2 FYNNEI. Here the CDR3 reads CASKEGGTYEQYF. DNA of the CDR3: TGTGCCAGCAAAGAGGGCGGAACCTACGAGCAGTACTTC. The variable domain in full, completed from reference TRBV2 and TRBJ2-7, reads EPEVTQTPSHQVTQMGQEVILRCVPISNHLYFYWYRQILGQKVEFLVSFYNNEISEKSEIFDDQFSVERPDGSNFTLKIRSTKLEDSAMYFCASKEGGTYEQYFGPGTRLTVT.

This chain connects TRBV28 to TRBJ1-2; D possibly corresponds to TRBD1 (6 bases). The ends were cut back, 4 bases at V and 5 bases at J, with 17 bases in the middle. This CDR3 is 15 amino acids long. CDR1 is MDHEN, CDR2 SYDVKM, per germline. CDR3 amino acids: CASSYAPTGGYGYTF. CDR3 DNA sequence: TGTGCCAGCAGTTACGCCCCGACAGGAGGTTATGGCTACACCTTC.

This chain uses TRBV15 with TRBJ1-1; 9 bases align to TRBD1. V was clipped by 0 bases and J by 4 bases; unmatched bases: 12. The CDR3 spans 18 residues. Germline V gene sequence: CDR1 LNHNV, CDR2 YYDKDF (reference sequence). Written as DNA, the CDR3 is TGTGCCACCAGCAGAGATTGGTTGCGGACAGGGGACGGCACTGAAGCTTTCTTT. As protein: CATSRDWLRTGDGTEAFF.

In regard to this clone: A junction end diverges from the germline sequence, so it may reflect a read error. This CDR3 reads CASSLDDFGAGTGELFF. The CDR3 region has the DNA TGTGCTAGCAGCTTAGACGACTTTGGGGCCGGCACCGGGGAGCTGTTTTTT. V is TRBV7-7 and J is TRBJ2-2; D possibly corresponds to TRBD1 (5 bases). Germline V gene lookup returns CDR1 SSHAT and CDR2 FNYEAQ (reference sequence). This CDR3 region has 17 residues. The complete variable domain, with remaining parts taken from reference TRBV7-7 and TRBJ2-2, reads GAGVSQSPRYKVTKRGQDVTLRCDPISSHATLYWYQQALGQGPEFLTYFNYEAQPDKSGLPSDRFSAERPEGSISTLTIQRTEQRDSAMYRCASSLDDFGAGTGELFFGEGSRLTVL.

V usage is TRBV19 and J usage is TRBJ2-5, with 9 bases matching TRBD1. CDR1 and CDR2 (germline): LNHDA, SQIVND (reference sequence). The CDR3 is made up of 15 amino acids. V lost 6 bases to trimming and J lost 3 bases; unmatched junction nucleotides: 8. The CDR3 bases are TGTGCCAGTAGAAACAGGGGGCCCGGAGAAGAGACCCAGTACTTC. Translated: CASRNRGPGEETQYF.

The chain combines TRBV21-1 with TRBJ1-3; no check of the table's D call, TRBD1, against the DNA was made. TRBV21-1 is a pseudogene locus. The CDR3 totals 18 residues. As DNA, the CDR3 is TGTGCCAGCAGCAAAAGGGCAAGCAGGGGCAAGGGTGGAAACACCATATATTTT. Translating gives CASSKRASRGKGGNTIYF.

The V call is TRBV9, the J call TRBJ2-7; D is possibly TRBD2 (5 bases). The germline V and J ends were trimmed by 4 bases and 0 bases, with 11 bases remaining between them. The CDR3 sequence is 14 residues long. The V gene's germline CDR1 is SGDLS and CDR2 YYNGEE. The CDR3 loop reads CASSTRGSSYEQYF. CDR3 DNA: TGTGCCAGCAGCACACGAGGGAGCTCCTACGAGCAGTACTTC.

This sequence joins TRBV15 and TRBJ1-5, with D perhaps matching TRBD1 (6 bases). The V and J ends lost 6 bases and 2 bases respectively, with 14 bases between them. CDR3 length equals 15 residues. Germline V gives CDR1 LNHNV, CDR2 YYDKDF (reference sequence). The CDR3, as DNA: TGTGCCACCAGTACCGACAGGAATGGCAATCAGCCCCAGCATTTT. Its protein product is CATSTDRNGNQPQHF.

The J gene is TRBJ2-7, the V gene TRBV28, with a tentative D call TRBD2 (6 bases). The V end was cut by 6 bases, the J end by 0 bases, with 15 bases between. Germline loops: CDR1 MDHEN, CDR2 SYDVKM. This CDR3 is 15 amino acids long. In DNA, the CDR3 is TGTGCCAGCAGCCCCTCTAGCGTGTTCTCCTACGAGCAGTACTTC. Protein: CASSPSSVFSYEQYF.